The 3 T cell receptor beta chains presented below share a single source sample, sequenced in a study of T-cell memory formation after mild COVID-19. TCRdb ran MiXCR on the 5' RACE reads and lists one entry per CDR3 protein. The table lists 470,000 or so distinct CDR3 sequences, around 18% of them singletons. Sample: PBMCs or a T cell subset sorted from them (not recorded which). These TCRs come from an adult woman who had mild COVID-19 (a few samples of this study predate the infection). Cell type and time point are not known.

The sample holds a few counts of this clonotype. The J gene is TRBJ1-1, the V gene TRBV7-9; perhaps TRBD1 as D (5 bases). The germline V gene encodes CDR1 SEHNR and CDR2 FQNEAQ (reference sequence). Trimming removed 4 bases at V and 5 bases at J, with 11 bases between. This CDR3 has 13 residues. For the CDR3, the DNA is TGTGCCAGCAGCTCAATGGGGGGGACTGAAGCTTTCTTT. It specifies CASSSMGGTEAFF.

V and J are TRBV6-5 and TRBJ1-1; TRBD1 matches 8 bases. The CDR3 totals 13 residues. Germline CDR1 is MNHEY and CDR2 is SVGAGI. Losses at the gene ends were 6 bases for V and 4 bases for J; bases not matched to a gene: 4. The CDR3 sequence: CASSRGRFTEAFF. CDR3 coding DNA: TGTGCCAGCAGCAGGGGGCGGTTCACTGAAGCTTTCTTT.

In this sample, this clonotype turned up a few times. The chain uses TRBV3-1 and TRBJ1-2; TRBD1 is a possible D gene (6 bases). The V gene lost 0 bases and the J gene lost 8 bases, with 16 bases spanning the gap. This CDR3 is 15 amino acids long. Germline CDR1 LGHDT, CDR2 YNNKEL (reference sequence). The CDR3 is CASSQEGGRGHGYTF. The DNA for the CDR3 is TGTGCCAGCAGCCAAGAAGGAGGCAGGGGCCACGGCTACACCTTC.